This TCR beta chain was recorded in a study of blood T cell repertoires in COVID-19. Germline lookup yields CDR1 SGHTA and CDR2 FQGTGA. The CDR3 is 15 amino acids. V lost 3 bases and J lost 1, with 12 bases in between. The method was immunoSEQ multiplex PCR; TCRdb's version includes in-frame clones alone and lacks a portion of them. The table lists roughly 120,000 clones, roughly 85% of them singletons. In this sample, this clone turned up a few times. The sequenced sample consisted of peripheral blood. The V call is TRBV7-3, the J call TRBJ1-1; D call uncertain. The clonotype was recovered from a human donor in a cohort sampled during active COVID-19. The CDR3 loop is CASSFSMRGNTEAFF. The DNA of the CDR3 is TGTGCCAGCAGCTTTTCTATGCGGGGGAACACTGAAGCTTTCTTT.